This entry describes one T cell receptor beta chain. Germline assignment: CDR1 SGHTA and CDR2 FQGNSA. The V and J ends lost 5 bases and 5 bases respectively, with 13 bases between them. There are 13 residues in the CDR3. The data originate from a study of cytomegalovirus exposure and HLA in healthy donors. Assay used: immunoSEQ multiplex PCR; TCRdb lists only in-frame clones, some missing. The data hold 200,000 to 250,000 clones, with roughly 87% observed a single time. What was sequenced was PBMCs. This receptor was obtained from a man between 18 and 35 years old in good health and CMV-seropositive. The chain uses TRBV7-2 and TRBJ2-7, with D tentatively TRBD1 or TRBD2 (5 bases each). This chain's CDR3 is CASSTRGAHEQYF. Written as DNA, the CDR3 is TGTGCCAGCAGCACACGAGGGGCCCACGAGCAGTACTTC.